The rows below give T cell receptor beta chains drawn from one sample of a study of response to subunit inactivated influenza vaccine. TCRdb re-called the RT-PCR reads through MiXCR, storing one row per CDR3 protein. The profile shows roughly 700,000 distinct CDR3 sequences, 14% of them singletons. Sequenced here: PBMCs from blood, sampled around 14 days before vaccination. Source of these receptors: a man aged 45-65 years who received an inactivated influenza vaccine. Each CDR3 is given without its conserved first and last residue.

CDR3 protein: SASRDRGPQETQY
V gene: TRBV20-1
CDR3 length: 13

CDR3 protein: ASSLDHSSYNEQF
V gene: TRBV12-3/TRBV12-4
CDR3 length: 13

CDR3 protein: ASSYLGQGMGEQY
V gene: TRBV6-5
CDR3 length: 13

CDR3 protein: ASTKNLKGWNEQF
V gene: TRBV21-1
CDR3 length: 13

CDR3 protein: SASHNEQF
V gene: TRBV29-1
CDR3 length: 8

CDR3 protein: ASSLKGHLNSPLH
V gene: TRBV27
CDR3 length: 13

CDR3 protein: ASRGLAVSYEQY
V gene: TRBV12-3/TRBV12-4
CDR3 length: 12

CDR3 protein: ASSFGGYTGELF
V gene: TRBV12-3/TRBV12-4
CDR3 length: 12

CDR3 protein: SVTVTYEQY
V gene: TRBV29-1
CDR3 length: 9

CDR3 protein: ATSTRSGGAYEQY
V gene: TRBV15
CDR3 length: 13

CDR3 protein: ASSLGVGPYNEQF
V gene: TRBV11-3
CDR3 length: 13

CDR3 protein: ASSLGTSGGRNEQF
V gene: TRBV7-8
CDR3 length: 14

CDR3 protein: ASTPAGGLEGTDTQY
V gene: TRBV12-3/TRBV12-4
CDR3 length: 15

CDR3 protein: ASSFGLGSYNEQF
V gene: TRBV7-2
CDR3 length: 13

CDR3 protein: ASSALQRYEQY
V gene: TRBV5-1
CDR3 length: 11

CDR3 protein: ASSPEGSFANTGELF
V gene: TRBV4-2
CDR3 length: 15

CDR3 protein: ASQGQAGTEAF
V gene: TRBV2
CDR3 length: 11

CDR3 protein: ASSVTTTTYEQY
V gene: TRBV14
CDR3 length: 12

CDR3 protein: ASSLSRVGEQY
V gene: TRBV12-3/TRBV12-4
CDR3 length: 11

CDR3 protein: ASTQVSGGFQETQY
V gene: TRBV4-1
CDR3 length: 14